The 14 T cell receptor beta chains below were found in one sample sequenced in a study of spatial heterogeneity in lung cancer. Time point in this sample: blood at routine non-recurrence follow-up after resection. Unsorted whole RNA of tumor, nontumor lung or frozen PBMC was sequenced. Each CDR3 protein is one row after TCRdb ran MiXCR on the 5' RACE reads. The sample carries about 26,000 distinct CDR3 sequences, approximately 5.4% recorded once. The sequencing used PBMCs, collected at follow-up. Every receptor here comes from a male donor with early-stage non-small cell lung cancer.

This clonotype was observed at least ten times. The rearrangement joins TRBV20-1 to TRBJ1-5; TRBD1 might be the D (6 bases). The CDR3 is 14 amino acids. V was shortened by 2 bases and J by 4 bases, with 12 bases between the two germline ends. Germline values: CDR1 DFQATT, CDR2 SNEGSKA (reference sequence). The CDR3 DNA is TGCAGTGCTAGATTGGGGGCACGGAATCAGCCCCAGCATTTT. Its translation: CSARLGARNQPQHF.

There are many counts of this clonotype. The chain joins TRBV7-9 to TRBJ2-1; 9 bases fit TRBD1. In germline, CDR1 is SEHNR, CDR2 FQNEAQ (reference sequence). Trimming took 4 bases from V and 8 from J; bases not matched to a gene: 9. CDR3 length: 15 residues. CDR3 DNA: TGTGCCAGCAGCTCCACCGGGACAGGGTACGATGAGCAGTTCTTC. Translation gives CASSSTGTGYDEQFF.

This clonotype was seen repeatedly, ten times or more. CDR3 sequence reads: CASSRPGQGSEAFF. As DNA, the CDR3 is TGCGCCAGCAGTCGCCCGGGACAGGGGTCTGAAGCTTTCTTT. This chain links TRBV5-1 with TRBJ1-1; 10 bases align to TRBD1. The CDR3 has 14 amino acids. CDR1 and CDR2 (germline): SGHRS, YFSETQ. Trimming at V came to 5 bases and at J to 6 bases, leaving 7 bases not matched to a gene.

This clonotype was recorded at least ten times. The rearrangement joins TRBV20-1 to TRBJ1-5, with 8 bases matching TRBD1. Germline V gene lookup returns CDR1 DFQATT and CDR2 SNEGSKA (reference sequence). The CDR3 extends over 13 amino acids. Trimming at V came to 3 bases and at J to 2 bases, leaving 0 bases not matched to a gene. In nucleotides, the CDR3 is TGCAGTGCTAGGGACAGGGGCAATCAGCCCCAGCATTTT. This codes for CSARDRGNQPQHF.

This clonotype was observed at least ten times. The J gene is TRBJ2-1, the V gene TRBV18; TRBD2 might be the D (6 bases). CDR3 length equals 17 residues. CDR1 is KGHSH, CDR2 LQKENI, per germline. V lost 0 bases and J 0 bases, leaving 12 bases between the germline ends. This chain's CDR3 is CASSPPSSASSYNEQFF. CDR3 coding DNA: TGTGCCAGCTCACCACCTTCTAGCGCGAGCTCCTACAATGAGCAGTTCTTC.

This clonotype was picked up many times. The V call is TRBV7-2, the J call TRBJ2-1, with TRBD2 identical over 10 bases. The V segment lost 11 bases and the J segment 0 bases; nucleotides outside the gene matches: 4. Germline assignment: CDR1 SGHTA and CDR2 FQGNSA. The CDR3 consists of 14 residues. The CDR3 region is CAGTSASSYNEQFF. The CDR3 DNA is TGTGCCGGGACTAGCGCAAGCTCCTACAATGAGCAGTTCTTC.

The chain is built from TRBV6-5 and TRBJ2-7; no definite D call. The germline V gene encodes CDR1 MNHEY and CDR2 SVGAGI. Between the trimmed V and J ends, which lost 2 bases and 1 base, there was a span of 15 bases. The CDR3 runs to 16 residues. The CDR3 region is CASSYIGPLGSYEQYV. CDR3 in DNA: TGTGCCAGCAGTTACATTGGGCCCCTCGGGTCCTACGAGCAGTACGTC.

This clonotype rates as medium-sized. The chain joins TRBV4-2 to TRBJ2-5; D gene uncertain. This CDR3 comprises 15 residues. Trimming cost V 2 bases and J 0 bases, with 10 bases left between them. Germline V gene data show CDR1 as LGHNA and CDR2 as YNFKEQ. CDR3 sequence: CASSQRRYNQETQYF. CDR3 nucleotide sequence: TGTGCCAGCAGCCAACGTCGGTACAACCAAGAGACCCAGTACTTC.

This clonotype was recorded at least ten times. The chain combines TRBV20-1 with TRBJ1-1; D is uncertain. The CDR3 covers 12 residues. Germline CDR1 reads DFQATT; CDR2 reads SNEGSKA (reference sequence). Between the trimmed V and J ends, which lost 6 bases and 1 base, there was a span of 9 bases. CDR3 amino acids: CSAAGKNTEAFF. CDR3 bases: TGCAGTGCGGCCGGGAAGAACACTGAAGCTTTCTTT.

With respect to this clonotype: Given a much more abundant clone one base away, this may be a read error. V and J are TRBV2 and TRBJ2-3; D remains unclear. The CDR3 runs to 16 residues. CDR1 and CDR2 (germline): SNHLY, FYNNEI. The CDR3 DNA reads TGTGCCGGCAGTGACGGGCCCGGGCCTAGCACAGATACGCAGTATTTT. Translation gives CAGSDGPGPSTDTQYF.

The chain links TRBV10-3 to TRBJ1-1; D is ambiguous. The CDR3 has 13 amino acids. Germline V gene lookup returns CDR1 ENHRY and CDR2 SYGVKD. The germline V and J ends were trimmed by 1 base and 1 base, with 4 bases remaining between them. The CDR3 DNA is TGTGCCATCAGTGAGTATCCGAACACTGAAGCTTTCTTT. Its protein product is CAISEYPNTEAFF.

By share of the sample, this clonotype is medium-sized (0.01 to 0.1%). The chain combines TRBV29-1 with TRBJ2-6; D not certain. This CDR3 is 16 amino acids long. Trimming stripped 5 bases from V and 0 bases from J, with 14 bases between. Germline lookup yields CDR1 SQVTM and CDR2 ANQGSEA. The CDR3 spells CSVSPLALSGANVLTF. In DNA form, the CDR3 reads TGCAGCGTTTCCCCGTTGGCCCTCTCTGGGGCCAACGTCCTGACTTTC.

This rearrangement joins TRBV5-1 to TRBJ2-1; the D gene is possibly TRBD1 (5 bases). Deletions cut 0 bases from V and 8 bases from J, with 12 bases between. The germline CDR1 and CDR2 sequences are SGHRS and YFSETQ. CDR3 length: 14 amino acids. The CDR3, as DNA: TGCGCCAGCAGCTTGGAGTCAGGGAATGATGAGCAGTTCTTC. Its protein product is CASSLESGNDEQFF.

This clonotype was recorded at least ten times. The rearrangement links TRBV10-3 to TRBJ2-3; maybe TRBD2 (5 bases). The germline CDR1 and CDR2 sequences are ENHRY and SYGVKD. Trimming shortened V by 6 bases and J by 1 base, and 14 bases separated the two germline ends. There are 15 residues in the CDR3. The DNA for the CDR3 is TGTGCCATCAGGGCTAGCACGGATCGCACAGATACGCAGTATTTT. Amino acids: CAIRASTDRTDTQYF.